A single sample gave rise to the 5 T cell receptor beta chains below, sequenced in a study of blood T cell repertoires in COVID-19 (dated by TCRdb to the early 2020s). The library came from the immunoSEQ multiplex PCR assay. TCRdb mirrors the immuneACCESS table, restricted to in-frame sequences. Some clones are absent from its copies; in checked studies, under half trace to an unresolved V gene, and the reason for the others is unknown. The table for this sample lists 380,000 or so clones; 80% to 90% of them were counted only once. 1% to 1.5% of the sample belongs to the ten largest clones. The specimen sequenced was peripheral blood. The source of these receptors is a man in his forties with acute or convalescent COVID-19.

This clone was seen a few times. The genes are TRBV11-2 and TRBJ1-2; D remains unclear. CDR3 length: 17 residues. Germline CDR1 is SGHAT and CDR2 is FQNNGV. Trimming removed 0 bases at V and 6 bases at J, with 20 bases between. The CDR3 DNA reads TGTGCCAGCAGCTTAGATCTTGCCGCCAGGCTTGCAGATGGCTACACCTTC. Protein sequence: CASSLDLAARLADGYTF.

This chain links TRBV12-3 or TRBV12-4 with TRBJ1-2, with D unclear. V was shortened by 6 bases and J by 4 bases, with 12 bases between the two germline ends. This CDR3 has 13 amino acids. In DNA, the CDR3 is TGTGCCAGCAGCCGCCTTGGAGGCTATGGCTACACCTTC. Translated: CASSRLGGYGYTF.

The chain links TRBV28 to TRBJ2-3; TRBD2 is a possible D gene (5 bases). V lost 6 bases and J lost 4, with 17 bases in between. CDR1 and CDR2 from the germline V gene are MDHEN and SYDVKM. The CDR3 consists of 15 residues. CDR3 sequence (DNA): TGTGCCAGCAGGTTGAGCCGGGGAGTAGCAGATACGCAGTATTTT. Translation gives CASRLSRGVADTQYF. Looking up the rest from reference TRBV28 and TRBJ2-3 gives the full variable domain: DVKVTQSSRYLVKRTGEKVFLECVQDMDHENMFWYRQDPGLGLRLIYFSYDVKMKEKGDIPEGYSVSREKKERFSLILESASTNQTSMYLCASRLSRGVADTQYFGPGTRLTVL.

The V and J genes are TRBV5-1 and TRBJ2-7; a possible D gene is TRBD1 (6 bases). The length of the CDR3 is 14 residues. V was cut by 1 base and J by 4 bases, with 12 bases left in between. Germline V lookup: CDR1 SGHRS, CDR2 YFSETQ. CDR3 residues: CASSLFGRGYEQYF. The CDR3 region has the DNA TGCGCCAGCAGCTTGTTCGGCAGGGGATACGAGCAGTACTTC.

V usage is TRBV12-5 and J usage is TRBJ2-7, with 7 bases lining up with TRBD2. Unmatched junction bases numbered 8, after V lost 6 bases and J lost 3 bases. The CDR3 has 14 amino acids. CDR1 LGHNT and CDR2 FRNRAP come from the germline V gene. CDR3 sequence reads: CASGPREGFYEQYF. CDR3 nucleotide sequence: TGTGCTAGTGGGCCTAGGGAGGGGTTCTACGAGCAGTACTTC.